The 26 T cell receptor beta chains below all came from one sample that was sequenced in a study of vaccination and CD4 T cells after COVID-19. Documented time point: late sampling 161 to 241 days after vaccination in three convalescent patients. TCRdb fed the PCR reads into MiXCR, producing one record per CDR3 protein. The repertoire consists of about 29,000 distinct CDR3 sequences, with about 47% occurring once and the leading ten covering 5.8%. Source: CD4+ T cells from blood, taken about 7 months after SARS-CoV-2 vaccination. The receptors shown here come from a human donor who had recovered from COVID-19.

This clonotype was recorded only once. V usage is TRBV11-3 and J usage is TRBJ2-3, with 8 bases identical to TRBD2. The V segment lost 1 base and the J segment 5 bases; nucleotides outside the gene matches: 11. The CDR3 covers 17 residues. Germline values: CDR1 SGHNT, CDR2 YENEEA. This chain's CDR3 is CASSLVASGRVGDTQYF. CDR3 DNA sequence: TGTGCCAGCAGCTTAGTCGCCAGCGGGAGAGTCGGAGATACGCAGTATTTT.

V is TRBV10-3 and J is TRBJ1-5; unclear D gene. This CDR3 has 14 amino acids. CDR1 and CDR2 from the germline V gene are ENHRY and SYGVKD. V lost 0 bases and J lost 5, with 8 bases in between. CDR3 DNA: TGTGCCATCAGTGAGTCGAATGGGGATCAGCCCCAGCATTTT. Protein product: CAISESNGDQPQHF.

The V gene is TRBV6-1, the J gene TRBJ2-3; 9 bases match TRBD2. The CDR3 is 16 residues long. CDR1 MNHNS and CDR2 SASEGT come from the germline V gene. V gave up 5 bases and J gave up 4 bases; unmatched junction bases: 10. CDR3 amino acids: CASSLSLAGVPDTQYF. CDR3 DNA sequence: TGTGCCAGCAGTCTGTCATTAGCGGGAGTCCCAGATACGCAGTATTTT.

This clonotype was seen a few times. This sequence joins TRBV27 and TRBJ2-7; D gene unclear. Trimming took off 2 bases at V and 6 bases at J, with 11 bases between the two ends. This CDR3 region has 13 residues. CDR1 and CDR2 from the germline V gene are MNHEY and SMNVEV (reference sequence). The CDR3 protein is CASSLERSAEQYF. The DNA of the CDR3 is TGTGCCAGCAGTTTAGAGAGATCCGCCGAGCAGTACTTC.

This clonotype was seen a single time. The chain combines TRBV5-4 with TRBJ2-5; possibly TRBD2 for D (5 bases). Germline loops: CDR1 SGHNT, CDR2 YYREEE (reference sequence). V was shortened by 2 bases and J by 2 bases, with 13 bases between the two germline ends. The CDR3 contains 15 residues. This CDR3 is CASSFGVMGQETQYF. The CDR3 DNA is TGTGCCAGCAGCTTCGGGGTCATGGGACAAGAGACCCAGTACTTC.

Only a few counts were recorded for this clonotype. Here the CDR3 reads CSANPGGYYNSPLHF. The CDR3 DNA is TGCAGTGCTAACCCAGGGGGCTACTATAATTCACCCCTCCACTTT. V and J are TRBV20-1 and TRBJ1-6; 8 nucleotides match TRBD1. J gave up 3 bases and V 4 bases, and 5 bases lay outside the gene matches. This CDR3 has 15 amino acids. Germline lookup yields CDR1 DFQATT and CDR2 SNEGSKA (reference sequence).

The V call is TRBV7-8, the J call TRBJ2-3, with D maybe TRBD1 (6 bases). Germline lookup yields CDR1 SGHVS and CDR2 FQNEAQ. This CDR3 has 15 amino acids. V was shortened by 5 bases and J by 3 bases, with 15 bases between the two germline ends. CDR3 sequence: CASSVGGRVTDTQYF. CDR3 nucleotide sequence: TGTGCCAGCAGCGTAGGGGGTAGGGTGACAGATACGCAGTATTTT.

This clonotype was observed a few times. The rearrangement uses TRBV20-1 and TRBJ2-5, with a weak D call TRBD2 (5 bases). The V and J ends lost 3 bases and 1 base respectively, with 9 bases between them. The CDR3 has 13 residues. CDR1 DFQATT and CDR2 SNEGSKA come from the germline V gene (reference sequence). For the CDR3, the DNA is TGCAGTGCTAGGACGGGGAGCCAAGAGACCCAGTACTTC. This encodes CSARTGSQETQYF.

This clonotype has more than one count but fewer than ten. The chain joins TRBV6-2 or TRBV6-3 to TRBJ2-7, with D unresolved. The CDR3 runs to 13 residues. Between the trimmed V and J ends, which lost 5 bases and 4 bases, there was a span of 12 bases. Germline CDR1 is MNHEY and CDR2 is SVGEGT. The CDR3 sequence: CASSVGPLYEQYF. CDR3 in DNA: TGTGCCAGCAGTGTGGGCCCGCTATACGAGCAGTACTTC.

This clonotype was observed a few times. The V gene is TRBV6-2 or TRBV6-3, the J gene TRBJ1-5, with D perhaps TRBD1 (5 bases). The CDR3 length is 17 residues. Germline V gene lookup returns CDR1 MNHEY and CDR2 SVGEGT. V was trimmed by 6 bases and J by 6 bases, leaving 24 bases between them. The CDR3 sequence is CASSSRQGTVSRQPQHF. In DNA, the CDR3 is TGTGCCAGCAGCTCCAGACAAGGGACCGTGTCCCGTCAGCCCCAGCATTTT.

The rearrangement uses TRBV4-3 and TRBJ1-5; D remains unclear. The CDR3 has 13 amino acids. V lost 2 bases, J lost 6 bases, and 8 bases lay in between. From germline, CDR1 is LGHNA and CDR2 YSLEER. CDR3 nucleotide sequence: TGCGCCAGCAGCCAATCTACAGTTCAGCCCCAGCATTTT. It codes for CASSQSTVQPQHF.

This clonotype has only a few counts. V gene TRBV6-2 or TRBV6-3 combines with J gene TRBJ2-3; 7 bases line up with TRBD2. From germline, CDR1 is MNHEY and CDR2 SVGEGT. This CDR3 contains 15 residues. The J segment lost 2 bases and the V segment lost 7 bases, leaving 9 bases of the junction unmatched. The CDR3 loop is CASTGPSGDTDTQYF. In DNA, the CDR3 is TGTGCCAGCACTGGTCCTAGCGGAGACACAGATACGCAGTATTTT.

This chain joins TRBV10-1 and TRBJ2-7; 7 positions match TRBD1. Unmatched junction bases numbered 5, after V lost 4 bases and J lost 2 bases. CDR1 WNHNN and CDR2 SYGVQD come from the germline V gene (reference sequence). This CDR3 is 14 amino acids long. CDR3 sequence reads: CASSARQGTYEQYF. The CDR3 nucleotides are TGCGCCAGCAGTGCCCGACAGGGAACCTACGAGCAGTACTTC.

The rearrangement uses TRBV24-1 and TRBJ2-5, with D possibly matching TRBD1 (6 bases). The germline V gene has CDR1 KGHDR and CDR2 SFDVKD. This CDR3 is 15 amino acids long. V lost 5 bases to trimming and J lost 9 bases, with 21 bases between them. The CDR3 is CATSGPGDRPEAQYF. In DNA form, the CDR3 reads TGTGCCACCAGTGGGCCAGGGGACCGACCGGAGGCCCAGTACTTC.

V usage is TRBV7-2 and J usage is TRBJ2-7, with 10 positions matching TRBD2. Germline-derived CDR1 and CDR2 are SGHTA and FQGNSA. V was pared by 4 bases and J by 2 bases, with 5 bases of the junction left unmatched. The CDR3 is made up of 15 amino acids. Here the CDR3 DNA reads TGTGCCAGCAGCTCACTAGCGGGACGGGCCTACGAGCAGTACTTC. This sequence encodes CASSSLAGRAYEQYF.

The rearrangement links TRBV2 to TRBJ2-5; 8 bases agree with TRBD2. Germline trimming cut 6 bases from V and 9 bases from J; bases unmatched to any gene: 12. Germline V gene sequence: CDR1 SNHLY, CDR2 FYNNEI. The CDR3 consists of 14 residues. The CDR3 here is CASRGGLAGEAQYF. The CDR3 DNA sequence: TGTGCCAGCAGGGGTGGACTAGCCGGTGAGGCCCAGTACTTC.

The chain links TRBV7-3 to TRBJ2-2, with 9 bases aligning to TRBD2. Unmatched junction bases numbered 5, after V lost 0 bases and J lost 6 bases. Looked up from germline, CDR1 is SGHTA and CDR2 is FQGTGA. The CDR3 runs 16 residues. CDR3 DNA sequence: TGTGCCAGCAGCTTAACACCGGCGGGAGGGCCCGGGGAGCTGTTTTTT. Encoded protein: CASSLTPAGGPGELFF.

This clonotype was seen a few times. V is TRBV6-1 and J is TRBJ2-7; the match to TRBD2 covers 10 bases. The CDR3 has 13 amino acids. Germline CDR1 reads MNHNS; CDR2 reads SASEGT. V gave up 6 bases and J gave up 2 bases; unmatched junction bases: 1. Here the CDR3 DNA reads TGTGCCAGCAGCCTAGCGGGAGCCTACGAGCAGTACTTC. Protein sequence: CASSLAGAYEQYF.

The rearrangement uses TRBV6-5 and TRBJ1-2; D might be TRBD1 (5 bases). The CDR3 sequence is 17 residues long. V was pared by 0 bases and J by 0 bases, with 14 bases between. Looked up from germline, CDR1 is MNHEY and CDR2 is SVGAGI. CDR3 in DNA: TGTGCCAGCAGTTACTCCCCGGGACGTACTTCTAACTATGGCTACACCTTC. Protein: CASSYSPGRTSNYGYTF.

This clonotype showed up just a few times. This sequence joins TRBV6-4 and TRBJ2-1; D might be TRBD2 (5 bases). The CDR3 totals 13 residues. Trimming took off 6 bases at V and 4 bases at J, with 10 bases between the two ends. Per germline, CDR1 MRHNA and CDR2 SNTAGT. The CDR3 reads CASSRQRYNEQFF. For the CDR3, the DNA is TGTGCCAGCAGCCGTCAGCGGTACAATGAGCAGTTCTTC.

This chain joins TRBV12-3 or TRBV12-4 and TRBJ1-5; no reliable D call. The CDR3 sequence is 14 residues long. V shed 1 base and J shed 1 base, with 5 bases lying between them. The CDR3 DNA reads TGTGCCAGCAGTTTAGGCGGGAGCAATCAGCCCCAGCATTTT. Translation: CASSLGGSNQPQHF.

The rearrangement uses TRBV7-9 and TRBJ2-1; 7 nucleotides agree with TRBD2. The germline gives CDR1 SEHNR, CDR2 FQNEAQ (reference sequence). V lost 6 bases to trimming and J lost 0 bases; unmatched junction nucleotides: 5. There are 15 residues in the CDR3. The CDR3 DNA reads as TGTGCCAGCAGACGGTCGGGGGGCTCCTACAATGAGCAGTTCTTC. This sequence encodes CASRRSGGSYNEQFF.

V gene TRBV7-2 combines with J gene TRBJ1-5; D is uncertain. Germline lookup yields CDR1 SGHTA and CDR2 FQGNSA. There are 13 residues in the CDR3. V was clipped by 4 bases and J by 5 bases, with 9 bases between them. This CDR3 reads CASSSNRDQPQHF. The CDR3 DNA is TGTGCCAGCAGCTCCAATCGCGATCAGCCCCAGCATTTT. The whole variable domain, filled in from reference TRBV7-2 and TRBJ1-5, reads GAGVSQSPSNKVTEKGKDVELRCDPISGHTALYWYRQSLGQGLEFLIYFQGNSAPDKSGLPSDRFSAERTGGSVSTLTIQRTQQEDSAVYLCASSSNRDQPQHFGDGTRLSIL.

This clonotype occurred a few times. The chain employs TRBV6-5 and TRBJ2-4, with D possibly TRBD1 on 5 matching bases. The germline V gene encodes CDR1 MNHEY and CDR2 SVGAGI. There are 13 residues in the CDR3. V lost 2 bases to trimming and J lost 6 bases, with 8 bases between them. The CDR3 loop reads CASSYADRNIQYF. The CDR3 bases are TGTGCCAGCAGTTACGCTGACAGAAACATTCAGTACTTC.

The chain couples TRBV28 to TRBJ1-1; 10 bases fit TRBD1. The CDR3 has 15 amino acids. V lost 6 bases to trimming and J lost 1 base; unmatched junction nucleotides: 5. Germline V gene sequence: CDR1 MDHEN, CDR2 SYDVKM. In nucleotides, the CDR3 is TGTGCCAGCAGACTCGGGACAGGGGAGAACACTGAAGCTTTCTTT. Protein: CASRLGTGENTEAFF.

The chain carries TRBV28 and TRBJ2-7, with TRBD1 matching 8 bases. The J segment lost 2 bases and the V segment lost 5 bases, leaving 11 bases of the junction unmatched. Germline V gene sequence: CDR1 MDHEN, CDR2 SYDVKM. This CDR3 has 16 amino acids. The CDR3 bases are TGTGCCAGCAGTCTAAACAGGGGGTCCTTACCCTACGAGCAGTACTTC. Translating it yields CASSLNRGSLPYEQYF.